The source of this T cell receptor beta chain is a study of CD8+CD57+ T cells in acquired aplastic anemia. On this clonotype itself: One junction end does not reproduce the germline sequence, and a read error may be involved.

TCR beta VDJ combinations and CDR3 sequences were profiled from genomic DNA. One entry per CDR3 protein results from TCRdb running MiXCR on the reads. The sample shows 200,000 to 250,000 distinct CDR3 sequences, approximately 45% of them seen only once. Patients picked for sequencing had shown CD8+CD57+ cell expansion detected by flow cytometry. The receptor comes from a human donor with aplastic anemia. Source material: sorted CD4+, CD8+, or CD8+CD57+ T cells (not recorded which) from PBMCs.

The CDR3 reads CGVEGAGTVYNEQFF. For the CDR3, the DNA is TGCGGCGTTGAAGGGGCAGGCACCGTCTACAATGAGCAGTTCTTC. This sequence joins TRBV29-1 and TRBJ2-1; D possibly corresponds to TRBD1 (5 bases). CDR1 and CDR2 (germline): SQVTM, ANQGSEA. This CDR3 has 15 residues.